This T cell receptor beta chain emerged from a study of T cell responses to AZD1222 COVID-19 vaccine. Whole-study findings and limits: Spike as a whole was targeted by vaccine-associated CD4 TCRs, dominant at 160-218 and 743-854. An increase in Spike-specific TCR breadth and depth was observed after two AZD1222 doses. Only after the peak T cell response were repertoires sampled.

CDR1 and CDR2 from the germline V gene are SNHLY and FYNNEI. V was pared by 5 bases and J by 0 bases, with 9 bases of the junction left unmatched. This CDR3 has 17 residues. Data came from immunoSEQ multiplex PCR; TCRdb stores just in-frame clones and leaves some out. The table records more than 40,000 clones, 90% of them present only once. A remark on this clone: Its antigen is undetermined.

Second-dose schedules of about 4 or about 12 weeks were combined. The material sequenced was peripheral blood, taken 28 days after the second AZD1222 dose. V gene TRBV2 combines with J gene TRBJ1-5; 8 bases fit TRBD1. The TCR originated in an adult who received the AZD1222 COVID-19 vaccine. CDR3 region: CASSWAGGWGSNQPQHF. CDR3 nucleotides: TGTGCCAGCAGTTGGGCAGGGGGCTGGGGTAGCAATCAGCCCCAGCATTTT. The complete variable domain, with remaining parts taken from reference TRBV2 and TRBJ1-5, reads EPEVTQTPSHQVTQMGQEVILRCVPISNHLYFYWYRQILGQKVEFLVSFYNNEISEKSEIFDDQFSVERPDGSNFTLKIRSTKLEDSAMYFCASSWAGGWGSNQPQHFGDGTRLSIL.